This T cell receptor beta chain is drawn from a study of graft-versus-host responses after intestinal transplantation. The study, taken as a whole, reports: Present in recipient marrow, GvH clones included some that appeared first in ileum or blood.

This table comes from immunoSEQ multiplex PCR, and its TCRdb copy is limited to in-frame clones, with some not included. Here the sample spans tens of thousands of clones, 80% to 95% being singletons. With regard to this clone: Its antigen is currently unknown.

The CDR3 sequence is 13 residues long. Germline assignment: CDR1 KGHSH and CDR2 LQKENI. The V gene lost 5 bases and the J gene lost 5 bases, with 12 bases spanning the gap. V is TRBV18 and J is TRBJ1-1, with TRBD1 as a possible D gene (5 bases). Sequencing used unstimulated CD4+ T cells sorted from spleen or lymph node cells, obtained before transplant. The source of this sequence is a human donor who was the organ donor for an intestinal transplant. The CDR3 region has the DNA TGTGCCAGCTCATCCAGGGAGGGGACTGAAGCTTTCTTT. The encoded protein is CASSSREGTEAFF.